These 25 T cell receptor beta chains came from one sample sequenced in a study of radiotherapy plus CTLA-4 blockade in lung cancer. Sequencing was performed with immunoSEQ multiplex PCR; in TCRdb, only in-frame clones are kept and a portion is missing. This repertoire shows some 12,000 clones, about 86% found once; its top ten account for 25% to 30%. Sequencing was performed on peripheral blood, taken from a patient treated with radiotherapy plus ipilimumab. Receptors originate from a human donor with non-small cell lung cancer that progressed on radiotherapy plus ipilimumab.

This clone has only one observation. This chain connects TRBV5-1 to TRBJ2-7, with 9 bases matching TRBD2. V was clipped by 0 bases and J by 4 bases; unmatched bases: 5. The CDR3 consists of 15 residues. Germline CDR1 reads SGHRS; CDR2 reads YFSETQ. The CDR3 sequence is CASSLDVAGGYEQYF. Written as DNA, the CDR3 is TGCGCCAGCAGCTTGGATGTGGCGGGGGGGTACGAGCAGTACTTC.

The V gene is TRBV11-2, the J gene TRBJ2-5, with 7 positions matching TRBD2. This CDR3 region has 13 residues. Unmatched junction bases numbered 5, after V lost 5 bases and J lost 5 bases. CDR1 is SGHAT, CDR2 FQNNGV, per germline. The CDR3: CASSRWGGETQYF. CDR3 bases: TGTGCCAGCAGCCGTTGGGGGGGTGAGACCCAGTACTTC.

V usage is TRBV15 and J usage is TRBJ2-7, with 10 bases aligning to TRBD2. With 3 bases clipped from V and 4 bases from J, the junction kept 6 bases outside the gene matches. The CDR3 spans 15 residues. Germline CDR1 reads LNHNV; CDR2 reads YYDKDF (reference sequence). The DNA for the CDR3 is TGTGCCACCAGCAGCCATAATAGCGGGGGGTACGAGCAGTACTTC. It is translated as CATSSHNSGGYEQYF.

The rearrangement uses TRBV4-1 and TRBJ2-2; no firm D call. This CDR3 is built from 17 residues. Germline values: CDR1 MGHRA, CDR2 YSYEKL. The V end was cut by 2 bases, the J end by 2 bases, with 15 bases between. CDR3 residues: CASSQPRREVNTGELFF. As DNA, the CDR3 is TGCGCCAGCAGCCAACCCCGTCGAGAGGTAAACACCGGGGAGCTGTTTTTT.

The chain uses TRBV5-1 and TRBJ1-4; TRBD1 might be the D (5 bases). V lost 3 bases and J lost 7, with 7 bases in between. The CDR3 length is 12 residues. Germline V gene lookup returns CDR1 SGHRS and CDR2 YFSETQ. The chain's CDR3 is CASSWGGEKLFF. CDR3 nucleotide sequence: TGCGCCAGCAGCTGGGGCGGTGAAAAACTGTTTTTT.

This sequence joins TRBV9 and TRBJ2-2; D is unclear. Trimming shortened V by 2 bases and J by 6 bases, and 14 bases separated the two germline ends. Germline V gives CDR1 SGDLS, CDR2 YYNGEE. The CDR3 length is 15 residues. This CDR3 is CASSVLGMGAGELFF. The CDR3 region has the DNA TGTGCCAGCAGCGTCTTAGGGATGGGTGCCGGGGAGCTGTTTTTT.

The V and J genes are TRBV4-1 and TRBJ2-7; a possible D gene is TRBD1 (6 bases). The germline V gene has CDR1 MGHRA and CDR2 YSYEKL. Trimming took 5 bases from V and 4 from J, leaving 15 bases between them. The CDR3 spans 14 residues. The CDR3 DNA follows: TGCGCCAGCAGCAGGGGGAATCAAGTTTACGAGCAGTACTTC. Protein: CASSRGNQVYEQYF.

This chain joins TRBV18 and TRBJ2-7; D might be TRBD1 (5 bases). This CDR3 has 12 amino acids. Trimming left V 5 bases short and J 5 bases short, with 10 bases between. The V gene's germline CDR1 is KGHSH and CDR2 LQKENI. The CDR3 nucleotides are TGTGCCAGCTCAATCTCCAGGGACGAGCAGTACTTC. Its translation is CASSISRDEQYF.

This chain connects TRBV4-1 to TRBJ1-5; weak D call: TRBD1 (6 bases). V was pared by 2 bases and J by 2 bases, with 10 bases between. Germline V lookup: CDR1 MGHRA, CDR2 YSYEKL. This CDR3 spans 15 amino acids. CDR3 sequence: CASSQKRGGNQPQHF. Here the CDR3 DNA reads TGCGCCAGCAGCCAAAAGAGGGGGGGCAATCAGCCCCAGCATTTT.

V and J are TRBV5-1 and TRBJ1-6; TRBD1 agrees at 7 bases. The V segment lost 4 bases and the J segment 6 bases; nucleotides outside the gene matches: 7. Germline-derived CDR1 and CDR2 are SGHRS and YFSETQ. This CDR3 has 15 residues. The CDR3 spells CASSTTGTANSPLHF. In DNA, the CDR3 is TGCGCCAGCAGCACGACAGGGACAGCTAATTCACCCCTCCACTTT. The full variable domain, its missing parts supplied by reference TRBV5-1 and TRBJ1-6, is KAGVTQTPRYLIKTRGQQVTLSCSPISGHRSVSWYQQTPGQGLQFLFEYFSETQRNKGNFPGRFSGRQFSNSRSEMNVSTLELGDSALYLCASSTTGTANSPLHFGNGTRLTVT.

The chain is built from TRBV19 and TRBJ1-3, with 8 bases identical to TRBD1. Per the germline V gene, CDR1 is LNHDA and CDR2 is SQIVND (reference sequence). The CDR3 is made up of 16 amino acids. V lost 5 bases and J lost 1; bases outside the gene matches: 7. The DNA of the CDR3 is TGTGCCAGTAGTCCCGGGACAGGAACTTCTGGAAACACCATATATTTT. It translates to CASSPGTGTSGNTIYF.

V and J are TRBV29-1 and TRBJ2-2; 10 positions match TRBD1. The CDR3 runs to 15 residues. Looked up from germline, CDR1 is SQVTM and CDR2 is ANQGSEA. The junction had 8 bases not matched to a gene; V was cut back by 6 bases and J by 4 bases. The CDR3 DNA follows: TGCAGCGTCGAATCCGGGACAGGGGTCACCGGGGAGCTGTTTTTT. Its translation is CSVESGTGVTGELFF.

The gene calls are TRBV5-4 and TRBJ1-2, with D unresolved. The CDR3 runs to 14 residues. Trimming took off 0 bases at V and 5 bases at J, with 11 bases between the two ends. Germline lookup yields CDR1 SGHNT and CDR2 YYREEE (reference sequence). The chain's CDR3 is CASSLERGEYGYTF. The CDR3 region has the DNA TGTGCCAGCAGCTTGGAGCGAGGAGAGTATGGCTACACCTTC.

In its sample, this clone is large. V is TRBV4-1 and J is TRBJ2-1, with 10 bases aligning to TRBD2. Germline loops: CDR1 MGHRA, CDR2 YSYEKL. After removal of 2 bases from V and 0 bases from J, the junction contained 13 bases not matched to a gene. CDR3 size: 20 residues. The CDR3 bases are TGCGCCAGCAGCCAAAAAGCCTCCGGACTAGCGGAAAGCTCCTACAATGAGCAGTTCTTC. This codes for CASSQKASGLAESSYNEQFF.

The rearrangement uses TRBV14 and TRBJ2-7; the match to TRBD1 covers 8 bases. J gave up 9 bases and V 0 bases, and 10 bases lay outside the gene matches. The CDR3 spans 15 residues. CDR1 is SGHDN, CDR2 FVKESK, per germline. CDR3 in amino acids: CASSQESPRGQGQYF. DNA for the CDR3: TGTGCCAGCAGCCAAGAGAGCCCCAGGGGGCAGGGGCAGTACTTC.

This rearrangement joins TRBV5-1 to TRBJ1-1, with D unresolved. This CDR3 has 13 amino acids. Trimming stripped 4 bases from V and 0 bases from J, with 7 bases between. CDR1 SGHRS and CDR2 YFSETQ come from the germline V gene. CDR3: CASSLPMNTEAFF. The DNA for the CDR3 is TGCGCCAGCAGCCTTCCCATGAACACTGAAGCTTTCTTT.

This clone appeared a single time. The chain uses TRBV4-1 and TRBJ1-4; TRBD1 might be the D (6 bases). This CDR3 comprises 14 residues. The V gene's germline CDR1 is MGHRA and CDR2 YSYEKL. V gave up 0 bases and J gave up 8 bases, with 10 bases separating them. CDR3 sequence: CASSQDSGAEKLFF. For the CDR3, the DNA is TGCGCCAGCAGCCAAGATTCAGGGGCCGAAAAACTGTTTTTT.

The chain is built from TRBV27 and TRBJ1-2; no clear D gene. V lost 2 bases and J lost 4, with 14 bases in between. This CDR3 region has 15 residues. The V gene's germline CDR1 is MNHEY and CDR2 SMNVEV (reference sequence). CDR3 nucleotides: TGTGCCAGCAGTTTAAGTTTCGGCACAACCTATGGCTACACCTTC. Residues: CASSLSFGTTYGYTF.

This chain connects TRBV19 to TRBJ2-5; 9 positions agree with TRBD2. The junction had 6 bases not matched to a gene; V was cut back by 6 bases and J by 1 base. Looked up from germline, CDR1 is LNHDA and CDR2 is SQIVND (reference sequence). CDR3 length: 15 amino acids. The chain's CDR3 is CASRLSGGIQETQYF. CDR3 bases: TGTGCCAGTAGGCTAAGCGGGGGGATCCAAGAGACCCAGTACTTC.

This clone was seen a handful of times. The chain couples TRBV19 to TRBJ1-1; no definite D call. The V end was cut by 3 bases, the J end by 0 bases, with 11 bases between. The germline V gene has CDR1 LNHDA and CDR2 SQIVND (reference sequence). This CDR3 comprises 15 residues. In DNA, the CDR3 is TGTGCCAGTAGTATTGGTGTCAGTTTGAACACTGAAGCTTTCTTT. It yields the protein CASSIGVSLNTEAFF. The full variable domain, with the rest looked up from reference TRBV19 and TRBJ1-1, is DGGITQSPKYLFRKEGQNVTLSCEQNLNHDAMYWYRQDPGQGLRLIYYSQIVNDFQKGDIAEGYSVSREKKESFPLTVTSAQKNPTAFYLCASSIGVSLNTEAFFGQGTRLTVV.

The chain has TRBV25-1 and TRBJ1-3; D not certain. Trimming stripped 0 bases from V and 3 bases from J, with 6 bases between. This CDR3 contains 14 residues. Germline V gene sequence: CDR1 MGHDK, CDR2 SYGVNS. CDR3 sequence reads: CASSEYIGGNTIYF. The CDR3 DNA reads TGTGCCAGCAGTGAATATATTGGTGGAAACACCATATATTTT.

The chain has TRBV5-1 and TRBJ2-1; D is perhaps TRBD2 (5 bases). Trimming removed 0 bases from V and 7 bases from J, with 14 bases in between. The CDR3 contains 15 residues. Germline CDR1 reads SGHRS; CDR2 reads YFSETQ. The CDR3 bases are TGCGCCAGCAGCTTGGTTCCCACTACGGGGAATGAGCAGTTCTTC. Encoded protein: CASSLVPTTGNEQFF.

The V and J genes are TRBV14 and TRBJ2-3, with D possibly TRBD1 on 6 matching bases. CDR3 length: 16 amino acids. Germline loops: CDR1 SGHDN, CDR2 FVKESK. V was trimmed by 1 base and J by 1 base, leaving 12 bases between them. CDR3 protein: CASSQATGSRTDTQYF. The CDR3 region has the DNA TGTGCCAGCAGCCAAGCAACAGGGTCTCGCACAGATACGCAGTATTTT.

V gene TRBV7-2 combines with J gene TRBJ2-7, with a tentative D call TRBD2 (6 bases). The V gene lost 3 bases and the J gene lost 3 bases, with 9 bases spanning the gap. This CDR3 contains 13 residues. Germline CDR1 and CDR2: SGHTA and FQGNSA. The CDR3 loop reads CASSLRGLYEQYF. The CDR3 DNA reads TGTGCCAGCAGCTTGCGGGGCCTCTACGAGCAGTACTTC.

The chain links TRBV29-1 to TRBJ1-5, with 10 bases fitting TRBD1. V gave up 4 bases and J gave up 7 bases; unmatched junction bases: 7. The CDR3 is 14 residues long. Germline V CDR1 and CDR2: SQVTM, ANQGSEA. DNA of the CDR3: TGCAGCGTTGGCCCGGGGACAGGGGAGCAGCCCCAGCATTTT. Encoded protein: CSVGPGTGEQPQHF.